One and the same sample provided the 4 T cell receptor beta chains below, sequenced in a study of blood T cells in healthy people across ages. The use of a sample-barcoded 5' primer and a J-beta primer mix characterized a second PCR of roughly 6 to 11 cycles. TCRdb passed the 5' RACE reads through MiXCR, listing each CDR3 protein once. The sample holds approximately 800,000 distinct CDR3 sequences, around 36% seen once. Sequencing input: blood. All receptors derive from a man in his late teens or twenties in good health.

The chain has TRBV20-1 and TRBJ2-1; D is perhaps TRBD2 (6 bases). Germline V CDR1 and CDR2: DFQATT, SNEGSKA (reference sequence). The V end lost 0 bases, the J end lost 6 bases, and 21 bases lay between the germline ends. CDR3 size: 17 residues. The CDR3 DNA sequence: TGCAGTGCTAGAGATTGGGGGGTACAGGCTAGCCTCAATGAGCAGTTCTTC. Protein sequence: CSARDWGVQASLNEQFF.

This clonotype appeared many times. The V gene is TRBV20-1, the J gene TRBJ2-3, with D hard to call. The germline CDR1 and CDR2 sequences are DFQATT and SNEGSKA (reference sequence). This CDR3 contains 12 residues. The germline V and J ends were trimmed by 6 bases and 2 bases, with 9 bases remaining between them. The CDR3 here is CSAAQHTDTQYF. In nucleotides, the CDR3 is TGCAGTGCCGCACAGCACACAGATACGCAGTATTTT.

This clonotype was counted only a few times. The rearrangement uses TRBV20-1 and TRBJ2-3, with 10 bases fitting TRBD2. Looked up from germline, CDR1 is DFQATT and CDR2 is SNEGSKA (reference sequence). The CDR3 extends over 15 amino acids. With 3 bases clipped from V and 2 bases from J, the junction kept 5 bases outside the gene matches. CDR3 bases: TGCAGTGCTAGTCCTAGCGGGGGATACACAGATACGCAGTATTTT. Encoded protein: CSASPSGGYTDTQYF.

This clonotype was picked up a small number of times. The rearrangement joins TRBV7-2 to TRBJ1-1; 7 nucleotides agree with TRBD1. Germline V lookup: CDR1 SGHTA, CDR2 FQGNSA. The J segment lost 0 bases and the V segment lost 1 base, leaving 5 bases of the junction unmatched. The CDR3 totals 16 residues. CDR3 DNA sequence: TGTGCCAGCAGCTTAGGGGTTCAGGGGGTGAACACTGAAGCTTTCTTT. Translating it yields CASSLGVQGVNTEAFF.